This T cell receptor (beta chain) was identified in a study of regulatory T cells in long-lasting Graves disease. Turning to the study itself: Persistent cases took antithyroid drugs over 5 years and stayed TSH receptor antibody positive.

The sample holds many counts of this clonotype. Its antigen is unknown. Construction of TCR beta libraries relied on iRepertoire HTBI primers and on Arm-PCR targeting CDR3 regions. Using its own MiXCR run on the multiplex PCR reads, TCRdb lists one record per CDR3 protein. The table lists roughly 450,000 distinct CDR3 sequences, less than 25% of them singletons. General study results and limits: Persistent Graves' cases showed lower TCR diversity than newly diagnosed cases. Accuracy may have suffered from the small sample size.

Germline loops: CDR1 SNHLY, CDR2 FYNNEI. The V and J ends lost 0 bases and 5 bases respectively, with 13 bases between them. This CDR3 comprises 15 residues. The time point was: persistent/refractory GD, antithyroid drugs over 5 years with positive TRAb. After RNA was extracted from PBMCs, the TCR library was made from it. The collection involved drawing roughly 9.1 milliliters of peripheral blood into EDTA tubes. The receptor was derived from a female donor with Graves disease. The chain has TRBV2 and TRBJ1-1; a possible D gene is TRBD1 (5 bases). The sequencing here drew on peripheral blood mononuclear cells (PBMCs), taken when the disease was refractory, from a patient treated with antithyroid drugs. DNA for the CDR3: TGTGCCAGCAGTGAAGCACGGGGCAGGGCTACTGAAGCTTTCTTT. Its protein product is CASSEARGRATEAFF.